This entry lists 11 T cell receptor beta chains sequenced from one sample in a study of shared clonotypes between healthy human individuals. This table comes from immunoSEQ multiplex PCR, and its TCRdb copy is limited to in-frame clones, with some not included. The table has about 980,000 clones, approximately 80% seen once. The sequencing input was memory CD4+ T cells sorted from blood. Subset indicated: CD45RA-negative fraction. The receptors were sampled from a man aged 18 to 35 in good health.

The chain links TRBV7-2 to TRBJ2-1; D may be TRBD2 (5 bases). The germline CDR1 and CDR2 sequences are SGHTA and FQGNSA. This CDR3 has 16 residues. The V and J ends lost 0 bases and 2 bases respectively, with 11 bases between them. The CDR3 region is CASSLARSGPYNEQFF. The CDR3 DNA reads as TGTGCCAGCAGCTTAGCGCGAAGCGGACCCTACAATGAGCAGTTCTTC.

The chain uses TRBV6-1 and TRBJ2-7, with TRBD2 identical over 8 bases. This CDR3 has 14 amino acids. With 8 bases clipped from V and 1 base from J, the junction kept 7 bases outside the gene matches. The germline V gene has CDR1 MNHNS and CDR2 SASEGT. CDR3 protein: CASPGGAESYEQYF. The CDR3 coding sequence is TGTGCCAGCCCGGGGGGGGCGGAATCCTACGAGCAGTACTTC.

V gene TRBV7-2 combines with J gene TRBJ2-5, with 10 bases that match TRBD1. Germline trimming cut 4 bases from V and 5 bases from J; bases unmatched to any gene: 4. Germline CDR1 reads SGHTA; CDR2 reads FQGNSA. The CDR3 is made up of 14 amino acids. The CDR3: CASSSGQGWETQYF. DNA of the CDR3: TGTGCCAGCAGCTCGGGACAGGGGTGGGAGACCCAGTACTTC.

This chain links TRBV11-2 with TRBJ2-2; D not certain. The V gene lost 5 bases and the J gene lost 3 bases, with 13 bases spanning the gap. CDR3 size: 15 residues. Per the germline V gene, CDR1 is SGHAT and CDR2 is FQNNGV. The CDR3 spells CASSARVLDTGELFF. CDR3 sequence (DNA): TGTGCCAGCAGCGCCCGGGTCCTGGACACCGGGGAGCTGTTTTTT. Using reference TRBV11-2 and TRBJ2-2 for the parts outside the CDR3, the full variable domain is EAGVAQSPRYKIIEKRQSVAFWCNPISGHATLYWYQQILGQGPKLLIQFQNNGVVDDSQLPKDRFSAERLKGVDSTLKIQPAKLEDSAVYLCASSARVLDTGELFFGEGSRLTVL.

Points on this clone: A much larger clone is a single base away; this may be a read error. The sample holds other DNA sequences that translate to the same CDR3. This chain links TRBV30 with TRBJ1-1; 7 bases align to TRBD1. Trimming at V came to 3 bases and at J to 1 base, leaving 2 bases not matched to a gene. The germline CDR1 and CDR2 sequences are GTSNPN and SVGIG (reference sequence). The CDR3 runs to 13 residues. CDR3 sequence: CAWSQGGNTEAFF. CDR3 nucleotides: TGTGCCTGGAGCCAGGGGGGGAACACTGAAGCTTTCTTT.

J is TRBJ2-2 and V is TRBV5-5; D not resolved. Per germline, CDR1 SGHKS and CDR2 YYEKEE (reference sequence). The CDR3 consists of 16 residues. V was cut by 4 bases and J by 0 bases, with 13 bases left in between. The CDR3 reads CASSLGIVTNTGELFF. The CDR3 DNA reads TGTGCCAGCAGCCTGGGCATCGTCACGAACACCGGGGAGCTGTTTTTT.

The rearrangement uses TRBV2 and TRBJ2-7; TRBD1 matches 8 bases. V dropped 4 bases and J dropped 2; count of bases not matched to a gene: 7. Germline V gene lookup returns CDR1 SNHLY and CDR2 FYNNEI. This CDR3 has 15 amino acids. The CDR3 loop reads CASSGRDRKAYEQYF. The CDR3, as DNA: TGTGCCAGCAGTGGCCGGGACAGGAAAGCCTACGAGCAGTACTTC.

This sequence joins TRBV4-1 and TRBJ1-2; D gene ambiguous. The germline V gene encodes CDR1 MGHRA and CDR2 YSYEKL. Trimming removed 3 bases from V and 2 bases from J, with 10 bases in between. The CDR3 loop spans 14 amino acids. CDR3 region: CASSHRTENYGYTF. CDR3 nucleotide sequence: TGCGCCAGCAGCCATCGGACGGAAAACTATGGCTACACCTTC.

The chain employs TRBV7-2 and TRBJ2-3; tentative D call: TRBD2 (5 bases). This CDR3 comprises 15 residues. The germline V and J ends were trimmed by 4 bases and 2 bases, with 13 bases remaining between them. Germline V lookup: CDR1 SGHTA, CDR2 FQGNSA. Here the CDR3 DNA reads TGTGCCAGCAGCTCCGGAGGACTGGCCACAGATACGCAGTATTTT. This codes for CASSSGGLATDTQYF.

The CDR3 loop reads CASRPFASVNIQYF. CDR3 coding DNA: TGTGCCAGCAGGCCTTTTGCGTCTGTGAACATTCAGTACTTC. The chain employs TRBV2 and TRBJ2-4; D not certain. Germline loops: CDR1 SNHLY, CDR2 FYNNEI. This CDR3 region has 14 residues. The ends were cut back, 6 bases at V and 7 bases at J, with 16 bases in the middle.

The gene calls are TRBV7-2 and TRBJ2-3; TRBD1 agrees at 10 bases. CDR1 and CDR2 from the germline V gene are SGHTA and FQGNSA. The length of the CDR3 is 16 residues. Unmatched junction bases numbered 3, after V lost 3 bases and J lost 0 bases. The CDR3 reads CASSLRTGGSTDTQYF. DNA for the CDR3: TGTGCCAGCAGCTTGAGGACAGGGGGTAGCACAGATACGCAGTATTTT.